One sample yielded the 16 T cell receptor beta chains listed below, sequenced in a study of cytomegalovirus exposure and HLA in healthy donors (dated by TCRdb to about 2017). The method behind the library was the immunoSEQ multiplex PCR assay. A mixture of 60 forward primers for TCR Vbeta segments and 13 reverse primers for TCR Jbeta segments was used in the multiplex PCR. TCRdb provides this immuneACCESS table in a form limited to in-frame rearrangements. Some clones are lacking; in checked studies, under half of them reflect an unresolved V gene, and why the rest are absent is not known. Counted in this sample were some 190,000 clones; about 82% of them appeared once. The ten most abundant clones make up under 2% of the sample. The sequencing sample was made of PBMCs. These receptors all stem from a woman younger than 45 in good health and CMV-seronegative.

This clone has just one count. This rearrangement joins TRBV5-1 to TRBJ1-6; the D gene is possibly TRBD1 (5 bases). Trimming removed 1 base from V and 4 bases from J, with 9 bases in between. The CDR3 consists of 15 residues. Germline loops: CDR1 SGHRS, CDR2 YFSETQ. The DNA of the CDR3 is TGCGCCAGCAGCTTGCAGGGTACATATAATTCACCCCTCCACTTT. Translated, it gives CASSLQGTYNSPLHF.

This clone was recorded only once. The CDR3 region has the DNA TGTGCCAGCAGCCTAGAAGCCCAGGGTGGTGAGTACTTC. It is translated as CASSLEAQGGEYF. This chain uses TRBV6-5 with TRBJ2-7, with D possibly TRBD1 on 5 matching bases. The V end was cut by 6 bases, the J end by 11 bases, with 20 bases between. The CDR3 sequence is 13 residues long. Germline loops: CDR1 MNHEY, CDR2 SVGAGI.

This rearrangement joins TRBV6-5 to TRBJ2-5, with 11 bases aligning to TRBD2. The V segment lost 6 bases and the J segment 7 bases; nucleotides outside the gene matches: 7. CDR3 length: 14 amino acids. Germline values: CDR1 MNHEY, CDR2 SVGAGI. The CDR3: CASRNSGGAVTQYF. CDR3 nucleotides: TGTGCCAGCAGGAATAGCGGGGGGGCCGTGACCCAGTACTTC.

The CDR3 is CASSLARGWRDPNTEAFF. DNA for the CDR3: TGTGCCAGCAGCTTAGCACGGGGTTGGCGGGATCCGAACACTGAAGCTTTCTTT. The chain links TRBV7-6 to TRBJ1-1; the D is unclear. In germline, CDR1 is SGHVS, CDR2 FNYEAQ. The CDR3 is made up of 18 amino acids. V gave up 0 bases and J gave up 1 base, with 18 bases separating them. The whole variable domain, remainder taken from reference TRBV7-6 and TRBJ1-1, is GAGVSQSPRYKVTKRGQDVALRCDPISGHVSLYWYRQALGQGPEFLTYFNYEAQQDKSGLPNDRFSAERPEGSISTLTIQRTEQRDSAMYRCASSLARGWRDPNTEAFFGQGTRLTVV.

The CDR3 DNA follows: TGCGCCAGCAGCCGTTCAGGGGGCGAAGGTGAAAAACTGTTTTTT. It translates to CASSRSGGEGEKLFF. This sequence joins TRBV4-1 and TRBJ1-4; 8 bases agree with TRBD1. Per germline, CDR1 MGHRA and CDR2 YSYEKL. The CDR3 has 15 amino acids. Trimming took 4 bases from V and 7 from J; bases not matched to a gene: 8.

This chain connects TRBV6-1 to TRBJ1-2; D remains ambiguous. CDR3 length: 14 residues. Germline CDR1 MNHNS, CDR2 SASEGT. Trimming took 6 bases from V and 0 from J, leaving 11 bases between them. CDR3 sequence reads: CASSLGSTNYGYTF. The CDR3, as DNA: TGTGCCAGCAGCCTCGGGTCTACTAACTATGGCTACACCTTC.

The chain recombines TRBV4-1 with TRBJ1-2, with 7 bases matching TRBD1. This CDR3 comprises 14 residues. After removal of 4 bases from V and 4 bases from J, the junction contained 6 bases not matched to a gene. Germline V lookup: CDR1 MGHRA, CDR2 YSYEKL. CDR3 DNA: TGCGCCAGCAGCCTCTTTGGGACAGTCTATGGCTACACCTTC. Protein product: CASSLFGTVYGYTF.

The V gene is TRBV5-1, the J gene TRBJ1-5; 7 bases fit TRBD1. V was pared by 0 bases and J by 2 bases, with 2 bases of the junction left unmatched. CDR3 length: 15 amino acids. Germline values: CDR1 SGHRS, CDR2 YFSETQ. CDR3 in DNA: TGCGCCAGCAGCTTGGAGGGGGCGCGCAATCAGCCCCAGCATTTT. It specifies CASSLEGARNQPQHF.

This clone was recorded a few times. The V call is TRBV6-1, the J call TRBJ2-7; 8 bases are a match to TRBD1. The CDR3 sequence is 14 residues long. Per germline, CDR1 MNHNS and CDR2 SASEGT. J lost 3 bases, V lost 8 bases, and 9 bases had no gene match. The CDR3 nucleotides are TGTGCCAGCGCCGAAGGGACAGGAGACTACGAGCAGTACTTC. It is translated as CASAEGTGDYEQYF.

This sequence joins TRBV6-5 and TRBJ2-7; perhaps TRBD1 as D (6 bases). Trimming took off 5 bases at V and 3 bases at J, with 11 bases between the two ends. Per the germline V gene, CDR1 is MNHEY and CDR2 is SVGAGI. The CDR3 has 13 residues. CDR3 nucleotides: TGTGCCAGCAGTCGCGGACAGCTCTACGAGCAGTACTTC. Amino acid sequence: CASSRGQLYEQYF.

V is TRBV6-1 and J is TRBJ1-2, with 11 bases fitting TRBD1. Looked up from germline, CDR1 is MNHNS and CDR2 is SASEGT. J was trimmed by 8 bases and V by 9 bases; bases with no gene match: 5. The CDR3 consists of 12 residues. The CDR3 region has the DNA TGTGCCAGTGGACAGGGGGCGGGAGGCTACACCTTC. Its translation: CASGQGAGGYTF.

The V gene is TRBV7-6, the J gene TRBJ2-1, with D perhaps matching TRBD1 (5 bases). Germline V gene lookup returns CDR1 SGHVS and CDR2 FNYEAQ. Trimming took 8 bases from V and 1 from J, leaving 12 bases between them. CDR3 length: 14 amino acids. CDR3 bases: TGTGCCAGCGCCAGGGTGGGGTCCTACAATGAGCAGTTCTTC. This encodes CASARVGSYNEQFF.

The CDR3 loop reads CASSLEPGQGYGYTF. The CDR3, as DNA: TGTGCCAGCAGCTTAGAACCGGGACAGGGCTATGGCTACACCTTC. The rearrangement links TRBV7-2 to TRBJ1-2, with 9 nucleotides matching TRBD1. V trimming: 1 base; J trimming: 4 bases; junction bases outside the gene matches: 4. The CDR3 has 15 residues. CDR1 SGHTA and CDR2 FQGNSA come from the germline V gene.

The V call is TRBV5-6, the J call TRBJ2-1; 8 bases map to TRBD2. The ends lost 1 base at V and 0 bases at J; junction bases unmatched: 6. The CDR3 extends over 17 amino acids. Per the germline V gene, CDR1 is SGHDT and CDR2 is YYEEEE. CDR3 sequence reads: CASSLTSGESSYNEQFF. The CDR3 DNA is TGTGCCAGCAGCTTGACTAGCGGTGAAAGCTCCTACAATGAGCAGTTCTTC.

The V call is TRBV29-1, the J call TRBJ2-7, with TRBD2 as a possible D gene (6 bases). Germline values: CDR1 SQVTM, CDR2 ANQGSEA. Trimming stripped 1 base from V and 3 bases from J, with 22 bases between. CDR3 length equals 17 residues. In nucleotides, the CDR3 is TGCAGCGTTGAAGTCGGGGGTTGGTCGACCGGAGACTACGAGCAGTACTTC. This gives the protein CSVEVGGWSTGDYEQYF.

This clone was observed once. The CDR3 region is CASTLTGTDNNEQFF. The DNA of the CDR3 is TGTGCCAGCACCCTTACCGGGACAGATAACAATGAGCAGTTCTTC. The chain joins TRBV5-4 to TRBJ2-1; 7 positions agree with TRBD1. V gave up 6 bases and J gave up 5 bases; unmatched junction bases: 11. CDR1 SGHNT and CDR2 YYREEE come from the germline V gene (reference sequence). CDR3 length equals 15 residues.